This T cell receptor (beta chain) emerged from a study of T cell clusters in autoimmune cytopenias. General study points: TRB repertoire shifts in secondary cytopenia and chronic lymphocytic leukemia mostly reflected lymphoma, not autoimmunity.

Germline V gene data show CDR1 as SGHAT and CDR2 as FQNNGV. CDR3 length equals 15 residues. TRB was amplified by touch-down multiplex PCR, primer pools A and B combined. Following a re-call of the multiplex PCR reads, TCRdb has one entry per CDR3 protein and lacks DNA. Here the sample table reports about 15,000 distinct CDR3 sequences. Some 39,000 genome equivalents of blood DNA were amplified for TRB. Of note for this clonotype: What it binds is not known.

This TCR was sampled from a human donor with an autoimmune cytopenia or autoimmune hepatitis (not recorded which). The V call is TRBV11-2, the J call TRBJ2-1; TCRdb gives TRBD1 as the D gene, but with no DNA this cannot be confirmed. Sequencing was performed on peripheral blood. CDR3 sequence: CASSWTGPPYNEQFF.